The T cell receptor (beta chain) under discussion was sequenced for a study of cytomegalovirus exposure and HLA in healthy donors. The germline V gene encodes CDR1 MNHNY and CDR2 SVGAGI (reference sequence). Trimming shortened V by 4 bases and J by 12 bases, and 13 bases separated the two germline ends. The length of the CDR3 is 11 residues. PCR primers comprised 60 Vbeta and 13 Jbeta primers. Some clones are missing from TCRdb's copy, which holds only in-frame ones; the method was immunoSEQ multiplex PCR. The table lists 180,000 or so clones, more than 60% of them singletons. The sample was PBMCs. The chain uses TRBV6-6 and TRBJ2-7; TRBD2 might be the D (6 bases). This sequence was found in a woman between 35 and 50 years old in good health and CMV-seropositive. This CDR3 reads CASSLAVRWYF. Here the CDR3 DNA reads TGTGCCAGCAGTTTAGCGGTAAGATGGTACTTC.